Below, 8 T cell receptor beta chains from the same sample are listed, as sequenced in a study of T cell responses to AZD1222 COVID-19 vaccine. TCRdb keeps only in-frame clones here, not all; method: immunoSEQ multiplex PCR. This table has about 140,000 clones, roughly 91% appearing once. Source: peripheral blood, taken 28 days after the second AZD1222 dose. These receptors all stem from an adult who received the AZD1222 COVID-19 vaccine.

CDR3 bases: TGTGCCAGCAGTTCTAGCACAGATACGCAGTATTTT. Encoded protein: CASSSSTDTQYF. The V and J genes are TRBV12-3 or TRBV12-4 and TRBJ2-3; no definite D call. The V end was cut by 4 bases, the J end by 0 bases, with 2 bases between. The CDR3 contains 12 residues.

The chain links TRBV11-2 to TRBJ1-4; tentative D call: TRBD1 (5 bases). The V gene's germline CDR1 is SGHAT and CDR2 FQNNGV. CDR3 length equals 14 residues. V lost 3 bases, J lost 1 base, and 6 bases lay in between. The CDR3 loop is CASSLGLTNEKLFF. The DNA for the CDR3 is TGTGCCAGCAGCTTGGGACTAACTAATGAAAAACTGTTTTTT.

The rearrangement links TRBV9 to TRBJ2-1, with D unresolved. The CDR3 runs 16 residues. The germline V gene has CDR1 SGDLS and CDR2 YYNGEE. V dropped 0 bases and J dropped 4 bases, with 14 bases sitting between them. The CDR3 coding sequence is TGTGCCAGCAGCGTAGCAACATCGTTACAATACAATGAGCAGTTCTTC. Protein sequence: CASSVATSLQYNEQFF.

The sample holds one count of this clone. The junction shows a germline mismatch at one end, possibly a read error. This chain links TRBV7-2 with TRBJ1-2; a weak D match, TRBD1 (6 bases). The CDR3 is made up of 13 amino acids. Germline CDR1 and CDR2: SGHTA and FQGNSA. The DNA of the CDR3 is TGTGTCAGCAGCTTAGCTGGGGGCTTTGGCTACACCTTC. It specifies CVSSLAGGFGYTF.

For the CDR3, the DNA is TGTGCCAGCAGTTTTTTGCGACGGGGGCGAAATCAGCCCCAGCATTTT. Protein product: CASSFLRRGRNQPQHF. This chain connects TRBV28 to TRBJ1-5, with D possibly matching TRBD1 (6 bases). This CDR3 is built from 16 residues. The V and J ends lost 3 bases and 4 bases respectively, with 16 bases between them. Germline CDR1 is MDHEN and CDR2 is SYDVKM. The entire variable domain, with the rest obtained from reference TRBV28 and TRBJ1-5, is as follows: DVKVTQSSRYLVKRTGEKVFLECVQDMDHENMFWYRQDPGLGLRLIYFSYDVKMKEKGDIPEGYSVSREKKERFSLILESASTNQTSMYLCASSFLRRGRNQPQHFGDGTRLSIL.

This rearrangement joins TRBV11-2 to TRBJ1-2; D remains ambiguous. CDR3 length: 13 amino acids. Germline V gene data show CDR1 as SGHAT and CDR2 as FQNNGV. The germline V and J ends were trimmed by 5 bases and 1 base, with 8 bases remaining between them. CDR3 sequence: CASSPDGNYGYTF. Here the CDR3 DNA reads TGTGCCAGCAGCCCGGACGGTAACTATGGCTACACCTTC.

V gene TRBV9 combines with J gene TRBJ1-2; 8 positions match TRBD1. V trimming: 4 bases; J trimming: 6 bases; junction bases outside the gene matches: 5. The CDR3 is made up of 13 amino acids. The germline CDR1 and CDR2 sequences are SGDLS and YYNGEE. CDR3 amino acids: CASSQTGANGYTF. The CDR3 DNA sequence: TGTGCCAGCAGCCAGACAGGGGCCAATGGCTACACCTTC.

A remark on this clone: Other nucleotide sequences from this sample produce the same CDR3. The chain uses TRBV7-9 and TRBJ1-5; 7 nucleotides match TRBD1. The CDR3 covers 14 residues. The germline V gene encodes CDR1 SEHNR and CDR2 FQNEAQ (reference sequence). The trim removed 3 bases at V and 6 bases at J, leaving 5 bases unmatched. CDR3 residues: CASSLGQGGQPQHF. The CDR3 bases are TGTGCCAGCAGCTTGGGGCAGGGGGGTCAGCCCCAGCATTTT.